Listed below are T cell receptor beta chains from one sample, sequenced in a study of blood T cell repertoires in COVID-19. TCRdb keeps only in-frame clones here, not all; method: immunoSEQ multiplex PCR. Of around 230,000 clones listed, approximately 80% were seen once; the top ten hold approximately 10%. Source material: peripheral blood. Receptors were obtained from a woman at least 80 years old with acute or convalescent COVID-19. CDR3s include the opening cysteine and the closing phenylalanine or tryptophan. A D gene is named only where the DNA matches it firmly. For some rows the clone size is stated as once, few or many, or as a class when expanded; others skip it.

>TRBJ1-2|TRBV6-5|.|.
CASQRGRGGYTF
TGTGCCAGCCAAAGGGGTCGCGGTGGCTACACCTTC
>TRBJ1-6|TRBV3-1/TRBV3-2|.|.
CASSQAQGSAPLHF
TGTGCCAGCAGCCAAGCACAGGGTAGCGCACCCCTCCACTTT
>TRBJ1-1|TRBV21-1|.|.
CASSKEPGLNTEAFF
TGTGCCAGCAGCAAAGAACCAGGCTTGAACACTGAAGCTTTCTTT
>TRBJ2-5|TRBV5-5|.|.
CASSSSPRAQGETQYF
TGTGCCAGCAGCTCGTCCCCCAGGGCGCAGGGAGAGACCCAGTACTTC
>TRBJ2-2|TRBV7-3|.|TRBD1
CASSTQGATGELFF
TGTGCCAGCAGCACCCAGGGGGCCACCGGGGAGCTGTTTTTT
>TRBJ2-7|TRBV7-2|few|TRBD2
CASSSRLAGSYEQYF
TGTGCCAGCAGCTCCAGACTAGCGGGGTCATACGAGCAGTACTTC
>TRBJ1-1|TRBV7-9|.|.
CASSSDKNTEAFF
TGTGCCAGCAGTTCGGACAAGAACACTGAAGCTTTCTTT
>TRBJ2-3|TRBV29-1|once|TRBD2
CSVSLAGGSDTQYF
TGCAGCGTTTCCCTAGCGGGGGGATCAGATACGCAGTATTTT
>TRBJ2-5|TRBV5-5|.|TRBD2
CASSLTGTSGGHHQETQYF
TGTGCCAGCAGCCTTACTGGGACTAGCGGGGGGCACCACCAAGAGACCCAGTACTTC
>TRBJ1-2|TRBV12-3/TRBV12-4|few|.
CASSFVQGSYTF
TGTGCCAGCAGTTTTGTTCAGGGGAGCTACACCTTC
>TRBJ1-2|TRBV7-9|.|.
CASSGGGGLGYGYTF
TGTGCCAGCAGCGGGGGCGGGGGCCTCGGCTATGGCTACACCTTC
>TRBJ2-1|TRBV7-2|.|TRBD1
CASSPVRDRRPNEQFF
TGTGCCAGCAGCCCGGTTAGGGACAGACGTCCCAATGAGCAGTTCTTC
>TRBJ2-7|TRBV3-1/TRBV3-2|few|TRBD2
CASRSGGRQYF
TGTGCCAGCAGGAGCGGGGGTCGCCAGTACTTC
>TRBJ1-1|TRBV7-3|.|.
CASSLGPGAEAFF
TGTGCCAGCAGCTTAGGGCCAGGGGCTGAAGCTTTCTTT
>TRBJ1-5|TRBV19|.|.
CASTTGGYNSNQPQHF
TGTGCCAGTACAACGGGGGGCTACAATAGCAATCAGCCCCAGCATTTT
>TRBJ2-2|TRBV3-1/TRBV3-2|.|.
CASSQGGQAGTGELFF
TGTGCCAGCAGCCAAGGAGGTCAGGCGGGCACCGGGGAGCTGTTTTTT
>TRBJ1-3|TRBV5-1|.|.
CASSFTSDYAGNTIYF
TGCGCCAGCAGCTTTACCTCGGACTATGCCGGAAACACCATATATTTT
>TRBJ1-6|TRBV6-1|.|.
CASSERSANSPLHF
TGTGCCAGCAGTGAGAGGTCGGCGAATTCACCCCTCCACTTT
>TRBJ2-5|TRBV29-1|.|.
CSVEGSGGLETQYF
TGCAGCGTTGAAGGGTCCGGAGGGTTAGAGACCCAGTACTTC
>TRBJ1-2|TRBV5-1|.|TRBD1
CASSLGQGDGYTF
TGCGCCAGCAGCCTCGGACAGGGGGATGGCTACACCTTC
>TRBJ2-1|TRBV7-9|.|TRBD2
CASSLELAGGDEQFF
TGTGCCAGCAGCTTAGAACTAGCGGGGGGGGATGAGCAGTTCTTC
>TRBJ1-1|TRBV2|once|.
CATHREGNTEAFF
TGTGCCACACACAGGGAAGGGAACACTGAAGCTTTCTTT
>TRBJ1-5|TRBV2|.|TRBD1
CASGRTGGPLNQPQHF
TGTGCCAGCGGCCGGACAGGGGGACCTCTCAATCAGCCCCAGCATTTT
>TRBJ1-5|TRBV2|.|.
CASSVVGNQPQHF
TGTGCCAGCAGTGTCGTCGGCAATCAGCCCCAGCATTTT
>TRBJ2-7|TRBV5-1|.|TRBD1
CASSYSGTGSSYEQYF
TGCGCCAGCAGCTACTCCGGGACAGGGAGCTCCTACGAGCAGTACTTC
>TRBJ2-2|TRBV21-1|.|.
CASSTWTCGTGELFF
TGTGCCAGCAGCACCTGGACTTGTGGGACCGGGGAGCTGTTTTTT
>TRBJ1-2|TRBV7-2|few|.
CASSLEGFLGYTF
TGTGCCAGCAGCTTGGAGGGGTTCCTTGGCTACACCTTC
>TRBJ2-7|TRBV28|.|TRBD1
CAGSLDRAAYEQYF
TGTGCCGGCAGTTTGGACAGGGCCGCCTACGAGCAGTACTTC
>TRBJ1-4|TRBV3-1/TRBV3-2|.|.
CASSQDRGATNEKLFF
TGTGCCAGCAGCCAAGATAGGGGTGCAACTAATGAAAAACTGTTTTTT
>TRBJ2-7|TRBV7-2|.|.
CASSLATFGEQYF
TGTGCCAGCAGCTTAGCGACTTTTGGGGAGCAGTACTTC
>TRBJ1-2|TRBV7-2|.|TRBD1
CASSRTGTGGNYGYTF
TGTGCCAGCAGCCGGACCGGGACAGGGGGCAACTATGGCTACACCTTC
>TRBJ1-2|TRBV13|few|.
CASSQTDSGNYGYTF
TGTGCCAGCAGCCAGACAGACTCCGGTAACTATGGCTACACCTTC
>TRBJ2-1|TRBV4-1|.|.
CASSQKGGVASYNEQFF
TGCGCCAGCAGCCAAAAGGGGGGGGTGGCCTCCTACAATGAGCAGTTCTTC
>TRBJ2-4|TRBV28|.|.
CASRTGTTSGIQYF
TGTGCCAGCAGAACGGGGACAACGTCGGGCATTCAGTACTTC
>TRBJ2-7|TRBV7-3|.|.
CASSLELNYEQYF
TGTGCCAGCAGCTTAGAGCTGAACTACGAGCAGTACTTC
>TRBJ2-7|TRBV29-1|.|.
CSVVLKEFPSYEQYF
TGCAGCGTTGTCCTAAAAGAGTTCCCGTCCTACGAGCAGTACTTC
>TRBJ2-7|TRBV7-9|.|.
CASSRGDLSGYEQYF
TGTGCCAGCAGCCGCGGGGATCTTAGCGGCTACGAGCAGTACTTC
>TRBJ1-4|TRBV3-1/TRBV3-2|.|TRBD1
CASSQDYETGGEKLFF
TGTGCCAGCAGCCAAGATTACGAGACAGGGGGTGAAAAACTGTTTTTT
>TRBJ2-7|TRBV11-2|few|TRBD1
CAIGSTGRNEQYF
TGTGCCATAGGGTCGACAGGGAGAAACGAGCAGTACTTC
>TRBJ2-5|TRBV5-4|.|.
CASSVTFQETQYF
TGTGCCAGCAGCGTGACTTTCCAAGAGACCCAGTACTTC
>TRBJ1-5|TRBV28|few|TRBD1
CASRKGQGNNQPQHF
TGTGCCAGCAGAAAGGGACAGGGGAACAATCAGCCCCAGCATTTT
>TRBJ2-7|TRBV6-5|.|.
CASSYSISGPSYEQYF
TGTGCCAGCAGTTACTCGATATCAGGGCCGTCCTACGAGCAGTACTTC
>TRBJ2-7|TRBV11-1|once|TRBD2
CASRENRDYLYEQYF
TGTGCCAGCAGGGAGAACCGGGACTACCTCTACGAGCAGTACTTC
>TRBJ2-2|TRBV5-4|.|.
CASSQGRTGNTGELFF
TGTGCCAGCAGCCAAGGGAGGACAGGGAACACCGGGGAGCTGTTTTTT
>TRBJ2-3|TRBV3-1/TRBV3-2|.|.
CASSQDKTGASTDTQYF
TGTGCCAGCAGCCAAGACAAGACGGGTGCTAGCACAGATACGCAGTATTTT
>TRBJ2-1|TRBV14|.|TRBD2
CASSPQATSGVDNEQFF
TGTGCCAGCAGTCCCCAGGCGACTAGCGGGGTAGACAATGAGCAGTTCTTC
>TRBJ1-1|TRBV2|.|.
CASSYQGPPAGANTEAFF
TGTGCCAGCAGCTACCAAGGCCCTCCCGCGGGGGCGAACACTGAAGCTTTCTTT
>TRBJ1-3|TRBV5-1|.|.
CASSPNALANTIYF
TGCGCCAGCAGCCCGAATGCTCTAGCAAACACCATATATTTT
>TRBJ1-3|TRBV19|.|TRBD1
CASSPDRVTGNTIYF
TGTGCCAGTAGTCCAGACAGGGTGACTGGAAACACCATATATTTT
>TRBJ1-6|TRBV12-5|.|TRBD1
CASGLAHSPGQNSPLHF
TGTGCTAGTGGTTTGGCCCATTCCCCGGGACAGAATTCACCCCTCCACTTT
>TRBJ1-2|TRBV9|.|.
CASRDGGAQGYTF
TGTGCCAGCAGGGACGGGGGGGCGCAGGGCTACACCTTC
>TRBJ2-1|TRBV7-9|once|TRBD2
CASSLGSGGAYEQFF
TGTGCCAGCAGCTTAGGGAGCGGGGGGGCCTATGAGCAGTTCTTC
>TRBJ2-2|TRBV19|once|TRBD1
CASTIAGTGGYTGELFF
TGTGCCAGTACCATTGCCGGGACAGGGGGTTACACCGGGGAGCTGTTTTTT
>TRBJ1-2|TRBV9|.|TRBD1
CASSVGGDRGRHGYTF
TGTGCCAGCAGCGTAGGAGGGGACAGGGGCCGTCATGGCTACACCTTC
>TRBJ1-2|TRBV6-6|.|.
CASVPTGGIYGYTF
TGTGCCAGCGTACCCACGGGGGGGATCTATGGCTACACCTTC
>TRBJ1-5|TRBV2|.|TRBD1
CASSGQGTGQPQHF
TGTGCCAGCAGTGGACAGGGGACAGGTCAGCCCCAGCATTTT
>TRBJ2-3|TRBV9|once|TRBD1
CASSVRDRRADTQYF
TGTGCCAGCAGCGTGAGGGACAGGCGCGCAGATACGCAGTATTTT
>TRBJ1-2|TRBV18|.|TRBD1
CASSPPFGTVNYGYTF
TGTGCCAGCTCACCACCTTTCGGGACAGTCAACTATGGCTACACCTTC
>TRBJ2-1|TRBV27|.|TRBD1
CASSPQGQRYNEQFF
TGTGCCAGCAGTCCACAGGGACAGCGATACAATGAGCAGTTCTTC
>TRBJ1-6|TRBV6-5|.|TRBD1
CASRKGTVDNSPLHF
TGTGCCAGCAGAAAGGGGACAGTTGATAATTCACCCCTCCACTTT